The 32 T cell receptor beta chains reported below all come from one sample, sequenced in a study of tissue T cells after allogeneic stem cell transplantation. Time point reported: mouse harvest day 7 after allogeneic transplant. The graft held 10^6 splenic CD5+ T cells and 10^7 T-cell-depleted bone marrow cells. The data were produced by immunoSEQ multiplex PCR, yet TCRdb's version contains in-frame clones alone and is incomplete. Here the sample spans 2,200 or so clones, less than 70% being singletons. Sequencing input: liver tissue. These receptors were collected from a female BALB/c mouse given C57BL/6 T cells with graft-versus-host disease after an allogeneic hematopoietic cell transplant.

About this clone: Gene names and germline match the mouse. The read ends 1 residue early relative to the CDR3; the germline J gene fills the gap. The rearrangement joins TRBV12-2 to TRBJ2-2; D is uncertain. V gave up 2 bases and J gave up 8 bases, with 5 bases separating them. This CDR3 contains 11 residues. Germline V gives CDR1 SGHLS, CDR2 HYDKME. CDR3 sequence: CASSPEGQLYF. The CDR3 DNA, read in part, is TGTGCCAGCTCTCCTGAGGGGCAGCTCTAC.

As regards this clone: Gene names denote mouse genes. The read halts 1 residue ahead of the CDR3 end, with the missing end drawn from the germline J gene. This chain joins TRBV26 and TRBJ1-4; D gene unclear. The V and J ends lost 5 bases and 2 bases respectively, with 3 bases between them. CDR3 length: 12 residues. Germline CDR1 reads KGHPV; CDR2 reads FQNQEV (reference sequence). CDR3 DNA (partial): TGTGCCAGCAGTGAGTCCAACGAAAGATTATTT. Residues: CASSESNERLF. The whole CDR3 protein is CASSESNERLFF. Full variable domain (missing parts from reference TRBV26 and TRBJ1-4): NSKVIQTPRYLVKGQGQKAKMRCIPEKGHPVVFWYQQNKNNEFKFLINFQNQEVLQQIDMTEKRFSAECPSNSPCSLEIQSSEAGDSALYLCASSESNERLFFGHGTKLSVL.

This clone was counted a few times. Gene names follow the mouse nomenclature. Coverage ceases 1 residue before the CDR3 finishes, and the germline J gene fills in the end. The gene calls are TRBV12-2 and TRBJ1-1; no reliable D call. The germline CDR1 and CDR2 sequences are SGHLS and HYDKME. CDR3 size: 12 residues. Trimming cost V 3 bases and J 0 bases, with 4 bases left between them. The sequenced part of the CDR3 DNA is TGTGCCAGCTCTAAGGCAAACACAGAAGTCTTC. Protein sequence: CASSKANTEVF. The full-length CDR3 reads as CASSKANTEVFF. The full variable domain, its missing parts supplied by reference TRBV12-2 and TRBJ1-1, is NSGVVQSPRYIIKGKGERSILKCIPISGHLSVAWYQQTQGQELKFFIQHYDKMERDKGNLPSRFSVQQFDDYHSEMNMSALELEDSAVYFCASSKANTEVFFGKGTRLTVV.

With regard to this clone: Each gene name is a mouse one. The read finishes 1 residue shy of the CDR3 end, and the germline J gene is used to complete it. V and J are TRBV26 and TRBJ1-3; 7 positions agree with TRBD1. Germline V gene sequence: CDR1 KGHPV, CDR2 FQNQEV (reference sequence). This CDR3 has 14 amino acids. The trim removed 7 bases at V and 2 bases at J, leaving 5 bases unmatched. CDR3 DNA, as far as it was read: TGTGCCAGCACCGTGACAGGGACTGGAAATACGCTCTAT. Encoded protein: CASTVTGTGNTLY. The CDR3 as a whole reads CASTVTGTGNTLYF.

This clone qualifies as large (0.1 to 1%). The gene names here belong to mouse. The sequenced fragment ends 1 residue before the CDR3 boundary, so the rest is inferred from the germline J gene. This chain connects TRBV12-1 to TRBJ2-7, with a weak D call TRBD2 (5 bases). CDR1 is SGHSN and CDR2 is HYEKVE in the germline V gene. V gave up 4 bases and J gave up 4 bases, with 7 bases separating them. The CDR3 totals 11 residues. The part of the CDR3 DNA that was read is TGTGCCAGCTCCTCTGGGTATGAACAGTAC. Translating it yields CASSSGYEQY. The whole CDR3 region reads CASSSGYEQYF.

In its sample, this clone ranks as large. Each gene name is a mouse one. The sequenced fragment ends 1 residue before the CDR3 boundary, so the rest is inferred from the germline J gene. The chain couples TRBV19 to TRBJ2-7; D gene unclear. The CDR3 runs 13 residues. Trimming shortened V by 1 base and J by 0 bases, and 5 bases separated the two germline ends. The germline CDR1 and CDR2 sequences are FNHDT and SITEND (reference sequence). CDR3 DNA (partial): TGTGCCAGCAGTATAAGGAGCTCCTATGAACAGTAC. Protein: CASSIRSSYEQY. The entire CDR3 sequence reads CASSIRSSYEQYF.

Concerning this clone: The genes and germline here are from mouse. The read halts 1 residue ahead of the CDR3 end, with the missing end drawn from the germline J gene. The rearrangement joins TRBV26 to TRBJ2-1; D is uncertain. This CDR3 contains 15 residues. Trimming shortened V by 0 bases and J by 1 base, and 7 bases separated the two germline ends. CDR1 and CDR2 from the germline V gene are KGHPV and FQNQEV (reference sequence). This chain's CDR3 is CASSLSLGNYAEQFF. The CDR3 DNA, read in part, is TGTGCCAGCAGTCTGTCCTTGGGAAACTATGCTGAGCAGTTC.

With respect to this clone: Gene and germline names: mouse. The CDR3 end lies 1 residue beyond the end of the read and is filled in from the germline J gene. The chain combines TRBV3 with TRBJ2-4, with 11 positions matching TRBD2. The CDR3 runs 15 residues. After removal of 5 bases from V and 6 bases from J, the junction contained 7 bases not matched to a gene. Germline V gene lookup returns CDR1 SNHLY and CDR2 FYNGKV (reference sequence). CDR3 DNA, as far as it was read: TGTGCCAGCAGCCCTACTGGGGGGGCGGGGAACACCTTGTAC. It codes for CASSPTGGAGNTLY. The full-length CDR3 reads as CASSPTGGAGNTLYF.

This clone was counted a few times. Mouse gene names and germline throughout. The read is 1 residue too short to cover the CDR3 end, so that end is filled in from the germline J gene. The rearrangement links TRBV31 to TRBJ1-4; D might be TRBD1 (5 bases). The germline V gene has CDR1 GKSSPN and CDR2 SITVG. This CDR3 comprises 16 residues. Trimming pared 3 bases from V and 0 bases from J, leaving 14 bases between. The sequenced part of the CDR3 DNA is TGTGCCTGGAGCCCGCCCCGACAGATTTCCAACGAAAGATTATTT. Its protein product is CAWSPPRQISNERLF. The whole CDR3 protein is CAWSPPRQISNERLFF.

With regard to this clone: Each gene name is a mouse one. Read coverage stops 1 residue before the CDR3 terminus; the germline J gene supplies the remainder. The J gene is TRBJ1-1, the V gene TRBV26, with D tentatively TRBD1 (5 bases). The ends were cut back, 2 bases at V and 1 base at J, with 8 bases in the middle. CDR3 length: 14 amino acids. Looked up from germline, CDR1 is KGHPV and CDR2 is FQNQEV (reference sequence). The CDR3 loop is CASSLIQENTEVFF. The sequenced part of the CDR3 DNA is TGTGCCAGCAGTCTGATACAGGAAAACACAGAAGTCTTC.

Of note for this clone: Genes here carry mouse names. The read terminates 1 residue ahead of where the CDR3 ends, so the germline J gene completes it. V is TRBV15 and J is TRBJ2-2; D unclear. V lost 2 bases to trimming and J lost 0 bases, with 7 bases between them. CDR1 is SGHND, CDR2 FRSKSL, per germline. The CDR3 consists of 15 residues. CDR3 DNA, as far as it was read: TGTGCCAGCAGTTTATATACAGCAAACACCGGGCAGCTCTAC. It yields the protein CASSLYTANTGQLY. The full CDR3 protein is CASSLYTANTGQLYF.

To note about this clone: Gene names are mouse gene names. The sequenced fragment ends 1 residue before the CDR3 boundary, so the rest is inferred from the germline J gene. The rearrangement joins TRBV13-3 to TRBJ2-5; the D gene is possibly TRBD2 (6 bases). This CDR3 comprises 13 residues. V gave up 5 bases and J gave up 0 bases, with 7 bases separating them. Germline V gene data show CDR1 as NNHDY and CDR2 as SYVADS. The sequenced CDR3 bases are TGTGCCAGCAGACTGGGTAACCAAGACACCCAGTAC. This codes for CASRLGNQDTQY. The full CDR3 protein is CASRLGNQDTQYF.

In regard to this clone: The gene symbols are mouse symbols. The read stops 1 residue short of the end of the CDR3; the missing end is completed from the germline J gene. The chain carries TRBV14 and TRBJ2-1; TRBD2 might be the D (6 bases). Trimming shortened V by 3 bases and J by 0 bases, and 10 bases separated the two germline ends. The CDR3 is 15 residues long. Germline V gene lookup returns CDR1 SGHDT and CDR2 FRDEAV. The CDR3 spells CASSSTGYNYAEQFF. The sequenced part of the CDR3 DNA is TGTGCCAGCAGTTCGACTGGTTATAACTATGCTGAGCAGTTC.

The table lists this clone with a count of one. Germline and genes here are mouse. The read ends 1 residue shy of where the CDR3 ends; the end is completed using the germline J gene. The chain is built from TRBV13-2 and TRBJ1-3; D gene uncertain. This CDR3 is built from 12 residues. Trimming took 2 bases from V and 3 from J, leaving 3 bases between them. Germline V lookup: CDR1 NNHNN, CDR2 SYGAGS (reference sequence). CDR3 DNA, as far as it was read: TGTGCCAGCGGTGACTTTGGAAATACGCTCTAT. This translates into CASGDFGNTLY. The full CDR3 reads CASGDFGNTLYF.

As to this clone: The germline and genes are mouse ones. The read comes to an end 1 residue before the CDR3 does, leaving the germline J gene to fill in the end. This chain uses TRBV26 with TRBJ1-1, with 11 bases identical to TRBD1. After removal of 3 bases from V and 4 bases from J, the junction contained 1 base not matched to a gene. Germline lookup yields CDR1 KGHPV and CDR2 FQNQEV (reference sequence). The CDR3 has 14 amino acids. The CDR3 protein is CASSLGTGGTEVFF. The DNA read from the CDR3 is TGTGCCAGCAGTCTTGGGACAGGGGGCACAGAAGTCTTC.

Relative to its sample, this clone is large. Gene names and germline match the mouse. Read data end 1 residue before the CDR3 end; the end is taken from the germline J gene. The J gene is TRBJ1-4, the V gene TRBV16, with no clear D. Trimming left V 2 bases short and J 3 bases short, with 4 bases between. This CDR3 spans 13 amino acids. Germline assignment: CDR1 SGHSA and CDR2 FRNQAP. The sequenced part of the CDR3 DNA is TGTGCAAGCAGCTTAACAGCCAACGAAAGATTATTT. It encodes CASSLTANERLF. The full CDR3 protein reads CASSLTANERLFF.

As for this clone: Genes here carry mouse names. From the germline J gene comes the end of the CDR3, since the read stops 1 residue before it. The rearrangement links TRBV26 to TRBJ2-3; perhaps D is TRBD1 or TRBD2 (5 bases each). This CDR3 is 14 amino acids long. Between the trimmed V and J ends, which lost 4 bases and 5 bases, there was a span of 13 bases. CDR1 and CDR2 from the germline V gene are KGHPV and FQNQEV (reference sequence). CDR3 sequence: CASSPGPAVETLYF. The sequenced part of the CDR3 DNA is TGTGCCAGCAGTCCGGGACCGGCGGTAGAAACGCTGTAT.

Points on this clone: Any gene name here is a mouse gene name. Coverage ceases 1 residue before the CDR3 finishes, and the germline J gene fills in the end. This chain uses TRBV14 with TRBJ2-1; 11 bases fit TRBD1. This CDR3 is built from 15 residues. Germline CDR1 SGHDT, CDR2 FRDEAV. The V and J ends lost 2 bases and 3 bases, in that order; junction bases with no gene match: 1. The sequenced CDR3 bases are TGTGCCAGCAGTTTGGGGACAGGGGGCTATGCTGAGCAGTTC. Its protein is CASSLGTGGYAEQF. The whole CDR3 is CASSLGTGGYAEQFF.

This clone is large (0.1 to 1%). Each gene name is a mouse one. Sequencing ends 1 residue short of the CDR3 end; the germline J gene provides the rest. The V gene is TRBV16, the J gene TRBJ2-7; D unresolved. The ends were cut back, 0 bases at V and 0 bases at J, with 6 bases in the middle. The germline V gene encodes CDR1 SGHSA and CDR2 FRNQAP. The CDR3 has 14 amino acids. The CDR3 region is CASSLEQSSYEQYF. The covered CDR3 bases are TGTGCAAGCAGCTTAGAGCAAAGCTCCTATGAACAGTAC.

To note about this clone: Gene names follow the mouse nomenclature. The CDR3 extends 1 residue past the end of the read, so its final part is completed from the germline J gene. V gene TRBV15 combines with J gene TRBJ1-3; D is perhaps TRBD1 (6 bases). The CDR3 is 13 residues long. CDR1 and CDR2 (germline): SGHND, FRSKSL. Trimming shortened V by 6 bases and J by 2 bases, and 8 bases separated the two germline ends. This chain's CDR3 is CASRQGTGNTLYF. The CDR3 bases that were read are TGTGCCAGCAGGCAGGGGACTGGAAATACGCTCTAT.

In its sample, this clone was seen a few times. Mouse gene names and germline throughout. Sequencing ends 1 residue short of the CDR3 end; the germline J gene provides the rest. The chain uses TRBV13-3 and TRBJ1-4, with 7 bases aligning to TRBD1. V was clipped by 4 bases and J by 4 bases; unmatched bases: 4. Per the germline V gene, CDR1 is NNHDY and CDR2 is SYVADS. This CDR3 spans 14 amino acids. Incomplete CDR3 DNA: TGTGCCAGCAGTAGCGGGACAGACAACGAAAGATTATTT. This gives the protein CASSSGTDNERLF. The whole CDR3 sequence reads CASSSGTDNERLFF. The full variable domain, its missing parts supplied by reference TRBV13-3 and TRBJ1-4, is EAAVTQSPRSKVAVTGGKVTLSCHQTNNHDYMYWYRQDTGHGLRLIHYSYVADSTEKGDIPDGYKASRPSQENFSLILELASLSQTAVYFCASSSGTDNERLFFGHGTKLSVL.

This clone was detected a few times. Each gene name is a mouse one. The read comes to an end 1 residue before the CDR3 does, leaving the germline J gene to fill in the end. The chain links TRBV26 to TRBJ2-5; 8 nucleotides agree with TRBD1. The CDR3 spans 13 residues. With 4 bases clipped from V and 5 bases from J, the junction kept 2 bases outside the gene matches. Per the germline V gene, CDR1 is KGHPV and CDR2 is FQNQEV (reference sequence). CDR3: CASSRRGRDTQYF. CDR3 bases read: TGTGCCAGCAGTCGCAGGGGGCGAGACACCCAGTAC.

This clone was counted a few times. The genes and germline here are from mouse. The sequenced fragment ends 1 residue before the CDR3 boundary, so the rest is inferred from the germline J gene. The chain carries TRBV14 and TRBJ2-3; TRBD2 agrees at 10 bases. Germline V gives CDR1 SGHDT, CDR2 FRDEAV. This CDR3 is built from 16 residues. J was trimmed by 2 bases and V by 1 base; bases with no gene match: 4. The covered CDR3 bases are TGTGCCAGCAGTTTCCCTGGGGGGGCTATTGCAGAAACGCTGTAT. As protein: CASSFPGGAIAETLY. The complete CDR3 sequence is CASSFPGGAIAETLYF.

Points on this clone: The genes are named according to mouse. The read terminates 1 residue before the CDR3 end, so the remaining end is supplied by the germline J gene. V and J are TRBV4 and TRBJ1-2; perhaps TRBD1 as D (5 bases). Germline V gene lookup returns CDR1 LGHDT and CDR2 YNNKQL (reference sequence). This CDR3 has 15 residues. V shed 4 bases and J shed 0 bases, with 12 bases lying between them. The CDR3 region is CASSSRDRANSDYTF. Incomplete CDR3 DNA: TGTGCCAGCAGCTCCCGGGACCGTGCAAACTCCGACTACACC. Looking up the rest from reference TRBV4 and TRBJ1-2 gives the full variable domain: ETAVFQTPNYHVTQVGNEVSFNCKQTLGHDTMYWYKQDSKKLLKIMFSYNNKQLIVNETVPRRFSPQSSDKAHLNLRIKSVEPEDSAVYLCASSSRDRANSDYTFGSGTRLLVI.

As for this clone: The gene symbols are mouse symbols. With the read ending 1 residue before the CDR3 end, the germline J gene is used to fill in that end. The V and J genes are TRBV19 and TRBJ2-5; 8 nucleotides align to TRBD2. The CDR3 runs 16 residues. V lost 0 bases, J lost 2 bases, and 5 bases stayed unmatched. CDR1 and CDR2 (germline): FNHDT, SITEND (reference sequence). The part of the CDR3 DNA that was read is TGTGCCAGCAGTATAGTGGGTTGGGGGGGCCAAGACACCCAGTAC. Translating gives CASSIVGWGGQDTQY. The full-length CDR3 reads as CASSIVGWGGQDTQYF.

As for this clone: Germline and genes here are mouse. The CDR3 is cut off 1 residue early in the read; its end comes from the germline J gene. The chain is built from TRBV31 and TRBJ2-7; possibly TRBD1 for D (5 bases). The germline CDR1 and CDR2 sequences are GKSSPN and SITVG. The V gene lost 0 bases and the J gene lost 7 bases, with 10 bases spanning the gap. CDR3 size: 12 residues. CDR3 protein: CAWSLAGREQYF. The DNA read from the CDR3 is TGTGCCTGGAGTCTAGCAGGGCGCGAACAGTAC.

This clone turned up a few times. Each gene name is a mouse one. The read stops 1 residue short of the end of the CDR3; the missing end is completed from the germline J gene. The chain recombines TRBV3 with TRBJ1-2, with 8 bases identical to TRBD1. The CDR3 runs 13 residues. The germline V gene encodes CDR1 SNHLY and CDR2 FYNGKV (reference sequence). Trimming took 5 bases from V and 1 from J; bases not matched to a gene: 0. Partial CDR3 DNA: TGTGCCAGCAGCACAGGGGGAAACTCCGACTACACC. This codes for CASSTGGNSDYT. The CDR3 reads in full as CASSTGGNSDYTF.

This clone was seen only once. Mouse gene names apply. Coverage ceases 1 residue before the CDR3 finishes, and the germline J gene fills in the end. The chain recombines TRBV4 with TRBJ1-6; D is perhaps TRBD1 (5 bases). TRBJ1-6 is given ORF status, its function remaining uncertain. Germline V gene data show CDR1 as LGHDT and CDR2 as YNNKQL (reference sequence). CDR3 size: 13 residues. The V and J ends lost 3 bases and 10 bases respectively, with 10 bases between them. This CDR3 reads CASSYREGSPLYF. CDR3 bases read: TGTGCCAGCAGCTACAGGGAGGGATCGCCCCTCTAC.

This clone was seen a handful of times. Mouse gene names and germline throughout. The read ends 1 residue early relative to the CDR3; the germline J gene fills the gap. The chain employs TRBV14 and TRBJ2-1; no clear D. This CDR3 has 12 residues. Germline assignment: CDR1 SGHDT and CDR2 FRDEAV. V lost 1 base and J lost 1, with 0 bases in between. The part of the CDR3 DNA that was read is TGTGCCAGCAGTTTCAACTATGCTGAGCAGTTC. Amino acid sequence: CASSFNYAEQF. The complete CDR3 protein is CASSFNYAEQFF.

Comment on this clone: Gene labels here are mouse ones. The missing CDR3 end, 1 residue past where the read stops, is filled in from the germline J gene. The V and J genes are TRBV3 and TRBJ2-1; 8 positions match TRBD2. This CDR3 is built from 14 residues. Germline assignment: CDR1 SNHLY and CDR2 FYNGKV (reference sequence). Unmatched junction bases numbered 1, after V lost 1 base and J lost 5 bases. CDR3 loop: CASSLVWGDAEQFF. CDR3 DNA, as far as it was read: TGTGCCAGCAGCTTAGTCTGGGGGGATGCTGAGCAGTTC.

In the case of this clone: Here the gene names and germline are mouse. Read coverage stops 1 residue before the CDR3 terminus; the germline J gene supplies the remainder. The chain couples TRBV1 to TRBJ2-3, with D possibly TRBD1 on 6 matching bases. CDR1 NSQYPW and CDR2 LRSPGD come from the germline V gene (reference sequence). The V and J ends lost 4 bases and 5 bases respectively, with 7 bases between them. The CDR3 runs 12 residues. The sequenced part of the CDR3 DNA is TGCACCTGCAGTGAACAGGGAGAAACGCTGTAT. Its translation: CTCSEQGETLY. The whole CDR3 protein is CTCSEQGETLYF.

As regards this clone: Gene names and germline match the mouse. The sequenced fragment ends 1 residue before the CDR3 boundary, so the rest is inferred from the germline J gene. The chain links TRBV26 to TRBJ1-3; unclear D gene. The CDR3 consists of 14 residues. CDR1 is KGHPV and CDR2 is FQNQEV in the germline V gene (reference sequence). V was pared by 3 bases and J by 0 bases, with 6 bases between. CDR3 DNA, as far as it was read: TGTGCCAGCAGTCTTGGCCCTTCTGGAAATACGCTCTAT. Encoded protein: CASSLGPSGNTLY. The CDR3 as a whole reads CASSLGPSGNTLYF.